This TCR beta chain was sequenced in a study of OX40 agonist ivuxolimab in advanced cancers. Study in general: Aged roughly 23 to 90 with a mean of approximately 60 years, they were approximately 79% male. Study results and caveats: In CD8+ T cells, expanded clones were on average more numerous than in CD4+. CD4+ and CD8+ blood T cells expanded clonally by week 6 at 0.1 to 3.0 mg/kg.

Data came from immunoSEQ multiplex PCR; TCRdb stores just in-frame clones and leaves some out. This sample has tens of thousands of clones, with less than 90% found just once. A note on this clone: Its cognate antigen is unknown.

No patient had autoimmune disease or received systemic immunosuppression. Germline V gene sequence: CDR1 SGDLS, CDR2 YYNGEE. CDR3 length equals 19 residues. Trimming cost V 4 bases and J 2 bases, with 25 bases left between them. This receptor was taken from an adult with an advanced solid tumor such as melanoma, head and neck, liver or kidney cancer. Sequencing was performed on CD4+ or CD8+ T cells sorted from blood, taken in a trial of the OX40 agonist ivuxolimab. The chain joins TRBV9 to TRBJ2-1; weak D call: TRBD1 (6 bases). This CDR3 is CASSRTPGHQSDTYNEQFF. In DNA form, the CDR3 reads TGTGCCAGCAGCCGAACCCCGGGACACCAGAGCGACACCTACAATGAGCAGTTCTTC.